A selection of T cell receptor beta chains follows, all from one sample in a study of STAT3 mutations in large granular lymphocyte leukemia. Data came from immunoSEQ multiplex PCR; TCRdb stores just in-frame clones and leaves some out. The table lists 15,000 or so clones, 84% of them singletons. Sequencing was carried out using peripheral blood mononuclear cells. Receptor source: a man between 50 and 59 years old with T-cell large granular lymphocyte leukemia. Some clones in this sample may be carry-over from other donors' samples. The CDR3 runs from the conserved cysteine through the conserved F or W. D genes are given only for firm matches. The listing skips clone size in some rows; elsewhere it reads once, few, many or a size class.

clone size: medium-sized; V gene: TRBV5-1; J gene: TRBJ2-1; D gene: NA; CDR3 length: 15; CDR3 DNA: TGCGCCAGCAGCTTGGAGGGGAGCTCCTACAATGAGCAGTTCTTC; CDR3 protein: CASSLEGSSYNEQFF
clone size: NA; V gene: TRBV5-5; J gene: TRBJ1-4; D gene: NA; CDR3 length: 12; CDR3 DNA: TGTGCCAGCATGGGCAACGAGGAAAAACTGTTTTTT; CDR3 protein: CASMGNEEKLFF
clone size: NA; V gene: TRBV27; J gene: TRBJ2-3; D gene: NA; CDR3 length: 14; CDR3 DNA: TGTGCCAGCAGTCCTGGGGTAGCCCGCGATACGCAGTATTTT; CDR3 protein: CASSPGVARDTQYF
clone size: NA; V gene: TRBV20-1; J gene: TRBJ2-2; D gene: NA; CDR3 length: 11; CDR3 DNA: TGCAGTGCTAGCGAGTCCGGGGAGCTGTTTTTT; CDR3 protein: CSASESGELFF
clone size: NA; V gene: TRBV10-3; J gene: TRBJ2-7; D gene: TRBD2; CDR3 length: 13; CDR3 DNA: TGTGCCATCAGTGATCTCGGGACTAGCTGGCAGTACTTC; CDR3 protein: CAISDLGTSWQYF
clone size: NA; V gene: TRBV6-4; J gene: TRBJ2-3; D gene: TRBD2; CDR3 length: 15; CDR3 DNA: TGTGCCAGCAGTTCCGGACTAGCAGGGGCAGATACGCAGTATTTT; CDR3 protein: CASSSGLAGADTQYF
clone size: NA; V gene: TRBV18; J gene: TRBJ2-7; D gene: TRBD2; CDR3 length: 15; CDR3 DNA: TGTGCCAGCTCACCACCAAGCGGGAGGTCCTACGAGCAGTACTTC; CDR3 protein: CASSPPSGRSYEQYF
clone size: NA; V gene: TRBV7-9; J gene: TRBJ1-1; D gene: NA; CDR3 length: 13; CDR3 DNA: TGTGCCAGCAGCTTGGAGGGGAACACTGAAGCTTTCTTT; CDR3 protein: CASSLEGNTEAFF
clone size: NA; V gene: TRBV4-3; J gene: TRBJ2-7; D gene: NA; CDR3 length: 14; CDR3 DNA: TGCGCCAGCAGCCAAGATCAGGGTGGGGTCGAGCAGTACTTC; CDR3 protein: CASSQDQGGVEQYF
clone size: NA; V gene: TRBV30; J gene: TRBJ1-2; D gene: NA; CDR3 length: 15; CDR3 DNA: TGTGCCTGGAGTGTAAAGCGGGGAAGCGGAAGCGGCTACACCTTC; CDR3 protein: CAWSVKRGSGSGYTF
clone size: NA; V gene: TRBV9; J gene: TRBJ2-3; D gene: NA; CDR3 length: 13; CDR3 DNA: TGTGCCAGCAGCGCCTACTCGGGAGATACGCAGTATTTT; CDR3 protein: CASSAYSGDTQYF
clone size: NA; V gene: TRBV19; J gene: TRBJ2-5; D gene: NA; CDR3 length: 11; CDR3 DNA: TGTGCCAGTAGTTCGTGGGAGACCCAGTACTTC; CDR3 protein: CASSSWETQYF
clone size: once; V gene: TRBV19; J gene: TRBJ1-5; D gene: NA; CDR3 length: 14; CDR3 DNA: TGTGCCAGTAATAGGGGAGAGGGCAATCAGCCCCAGCATTTT; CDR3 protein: CASNRGEGNQPQHF
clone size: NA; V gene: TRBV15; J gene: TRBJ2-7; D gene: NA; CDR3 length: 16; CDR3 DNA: TGTGCCACCAGGGAGGTAGGTCCGCGGAGGCCAAACGAGCAGTACTTC; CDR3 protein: CATREVGPRRPNEQYF
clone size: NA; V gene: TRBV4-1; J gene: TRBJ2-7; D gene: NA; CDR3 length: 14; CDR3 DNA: TGCGCCAGCAGCCAAGCCGACAGGACCTACGAGCAGTACTTC; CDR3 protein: CASSQADRTYEQYF
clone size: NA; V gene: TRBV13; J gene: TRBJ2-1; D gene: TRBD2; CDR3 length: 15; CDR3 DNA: TGTGCCAGCAGTGTCCGGGAGGGACTGTACAATGAGCAGTTCTTC; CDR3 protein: CASSVREGLYNEQFF
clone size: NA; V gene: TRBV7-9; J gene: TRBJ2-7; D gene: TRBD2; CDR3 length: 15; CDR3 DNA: TGTGCCAGCAGCCTTAGGCAAGCGGGGAACTACGAGCAGTACTTC; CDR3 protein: CASSLRQAGNYEQYF
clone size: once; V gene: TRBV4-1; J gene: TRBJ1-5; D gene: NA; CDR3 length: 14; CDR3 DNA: TGCGCCAGCAGCCAAGATATAGAGGAACAGCCCCAGCATTTT; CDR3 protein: CASSQDIEEQPQHF
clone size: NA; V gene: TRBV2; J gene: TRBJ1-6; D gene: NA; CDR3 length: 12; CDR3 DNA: TGTGCCAGCAGTGAAGGGTGGTCACCCCTCCACTTT; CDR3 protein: CASSEGWSPLHF
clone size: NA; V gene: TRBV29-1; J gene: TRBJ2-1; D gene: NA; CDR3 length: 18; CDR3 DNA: TGCAGCGTTGAAGCCCCCAACGATGGGGGGAAGTTCTACAATGAGCAGTTCTTC; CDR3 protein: CSVEAPNDGGKFYNEQFF
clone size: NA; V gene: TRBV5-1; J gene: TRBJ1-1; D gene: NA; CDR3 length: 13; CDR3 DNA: TGCGCCAGCAGCTTGGGAGGTAACACTGAAGCTTTCTTT; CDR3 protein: CASSLGGNTEAFF
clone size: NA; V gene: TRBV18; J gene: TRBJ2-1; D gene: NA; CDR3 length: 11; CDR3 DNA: TGTGCCAGCTCACAGGGCAATGAGCAGTTCTTC; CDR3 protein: CASSQGNEQFF
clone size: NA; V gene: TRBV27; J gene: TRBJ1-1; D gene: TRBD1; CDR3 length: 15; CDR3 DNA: TGTGCCAGCAGTTTCGTATCGACAGGGAATATCAAAGCTTTCTTT; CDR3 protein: CASSFVSTGNIKAFF
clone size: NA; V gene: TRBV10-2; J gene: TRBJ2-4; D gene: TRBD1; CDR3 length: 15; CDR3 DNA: TGCGCCAGCAGAAACAGGGGTTTAGCCAAAAACATTCAGTACTTC; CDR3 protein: CASRNRGLAKNIQYF
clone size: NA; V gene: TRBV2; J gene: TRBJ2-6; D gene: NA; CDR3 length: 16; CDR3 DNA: TGTGCCAGCAGTGATGTAGGGAGCTCTGGGGCCAACGTCCTGACTTTC; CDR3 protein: CASSDVGSSGANVLTF
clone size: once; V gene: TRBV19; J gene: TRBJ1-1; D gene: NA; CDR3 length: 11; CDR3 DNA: TGTGCCAGTAATTGGAACACTGAAGCTTTCTTT; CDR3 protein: CASNWNTEAFF
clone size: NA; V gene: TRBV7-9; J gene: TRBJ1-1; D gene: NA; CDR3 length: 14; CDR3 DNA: TGTGCCAGCAGCTTGCGGACAGTGAACACTGAAGCTTTCTTT; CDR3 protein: CASSLRTVNTEAFF
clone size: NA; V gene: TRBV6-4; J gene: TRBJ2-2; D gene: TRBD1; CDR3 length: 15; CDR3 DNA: TGTGCCAGCCGCCTGGACAGGGGGAACACCGGGGAGCTGTTTTTT; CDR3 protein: CASRLDRGNTGELFF
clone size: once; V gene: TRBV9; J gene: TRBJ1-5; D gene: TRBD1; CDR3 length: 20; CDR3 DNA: TGTGCCAGCAGCGTAGGAGGGGCAGGGGGCCCGCTTTGGAGCAATCAGCCCCAGCATTTT; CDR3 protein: CASSVGGAGGPLWSNQPQHF
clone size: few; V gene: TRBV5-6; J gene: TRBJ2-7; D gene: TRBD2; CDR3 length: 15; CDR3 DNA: TGTGCCAGCAGATATGGAACTAGCGGTTCCTACGAGCAGTACTTC; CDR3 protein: CASRYGTSGSYEQYF
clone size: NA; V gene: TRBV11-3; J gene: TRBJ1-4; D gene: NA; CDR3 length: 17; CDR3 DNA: TGTGCCAGCAGCTTTGGTCGCGGGAAGGCTGGTAGCGAAAAACTGTTTTTT; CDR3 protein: CASSFGRGKAGSEKLFF
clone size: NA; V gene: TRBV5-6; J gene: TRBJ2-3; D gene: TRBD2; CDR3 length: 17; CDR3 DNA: TGTGCCAGCAGCTTGGTAGGGACTAGCGGGGCCACAGATACGCAGTATTTT; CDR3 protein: CASSLVGTSGATDTQYF